The next 6 T cell receptor beta chains were all read from a single sample in a study of blood T cell repertoires in COVID-19. Method: immunoSEQ multiplex PCR; TCRdb's copy keeps in-frame clones and lacks some. The data show over 130,000 clones, about 88% seen once. Sequences were obtained from peripheral blood. These receptor sequences come from a human donor with COVID-19, enrolled during active disease. The donor label of this sample is uncertain.

The rearrangement uses TRBV3-1 (or the pseudogene TRBV3-2) and TRBJ1-1; TRBD1 matches at 7 bases. V gave up 7 bases and J gave up 4 bases; unmatched junction bases: 6. Germline loops: CDR1 LGHDT, CDR2 YNNKEL (reference sequence). This CDR3 region has 13 residues. CDR3 bases: TGTGCCAGCATGTTTCAGGGGGGCACTGAAGCTTTCTTT. Translation gives CASMFQGGTEAFF.

The genes are TRBV2 and TRBJ1-2; D not certain. V was pared by 4 bases and J by 4 bases, with 16 bases between. Germline V gene sequence: CDR1 SNHLY, CDR2 FYNNEI. CDR3 length: 15 residues. CDR3 sequence: CASSVGPPSAYGYTF. In nucleotides, the CDR3 is TGTGCCAGCAGTGTTGGGCCACCCTCGGCCTATGGCTACACCTTC.

V gene TRBV9 combines with J gene TRBJ1-5, with 9 bases fitting TRBD1. Unmatched junction bases numbered 3, after V lost 0 bases and J lost 2 bases. Germline V CDR1 and CDR2: SGDLS, YYNGEE. This CDR3 region has 16 residues. The CDR3 DNA sequence: TGTGCCAGCAGCGTAGTGGACAGGGGATGCAATCAGCCCCAGCATTTT. The encoded protein is CASSVVDRGCNQPQHF.

The chain uses TRBV10-2 and TRBJ1-5; D may be TRBD1 (6 bases). This CDR3 spans 13 amino acids. Germline values: CDR1 WSHSY, CDR2 SAAADI. The V and J ends lost 8 bases and 5 bases respectively, with 13 bases between them. CDR3 protein: CASRGAGDQPQHF. In nucleotides, the CDR3 is TGCGCCAGCCGGGGGGCAGGAGATCAGCCCCAGCATTTT.

This clone is a singleton in its sample. J is TRBJ1-4 and V is TRBV4-1, with TRBD1 identical over 7 bases. The CDR3 runs to 14 residues. Germline V lookup: CDR1 MGHRA, CDR2 YSYEKL. V lost 3 bases and J lost 6; bases outside the gene matches: 4. This CDR3 reads CASSQGRGDEKLFF. The CDR3 nucleotides read TGCGCCAGCAGCCAGGGCAGGGGGGATGAAAAACTGTTTTTT.

This chain links TRBV10-3 with TRBJ1-1; 8 bases match TRBD1. V shed 5 bases, J shed 3 bases, and the junction held 5 bases outside the gene matches. CDR1 is ENHRY, CDR2 SYGVKD, per germline. This CDR3 is built from 14 residues. The CDR3: CAISFRGRDTEAFF. In nucleotides, the CDR3 is TGTGCCATCAGTTTCAGGGGGCGCGACACTGAAGCTTTCTTT.